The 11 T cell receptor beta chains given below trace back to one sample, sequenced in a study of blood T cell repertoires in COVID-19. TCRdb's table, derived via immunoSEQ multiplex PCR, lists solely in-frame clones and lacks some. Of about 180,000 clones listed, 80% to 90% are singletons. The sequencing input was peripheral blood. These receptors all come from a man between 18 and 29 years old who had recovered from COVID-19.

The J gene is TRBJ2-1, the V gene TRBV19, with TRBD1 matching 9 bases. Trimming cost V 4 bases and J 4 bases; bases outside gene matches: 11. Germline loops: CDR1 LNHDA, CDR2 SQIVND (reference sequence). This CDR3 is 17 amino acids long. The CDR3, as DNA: TGTGCCAGTAGTACCCACACCCGGGACAGGGCATACAATGAGCAGTTCTTC. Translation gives CASSTHTRDRAYNEQFF.

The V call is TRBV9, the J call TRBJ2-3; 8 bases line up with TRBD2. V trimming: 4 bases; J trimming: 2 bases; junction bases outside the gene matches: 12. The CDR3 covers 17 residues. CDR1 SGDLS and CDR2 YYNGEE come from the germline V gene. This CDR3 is CASSMTGTRFPTDTQYF. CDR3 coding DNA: TGTGCCAGCAGCATGACCGGGACTAGGTTTCCCACAGATACGCAGTATTTT.

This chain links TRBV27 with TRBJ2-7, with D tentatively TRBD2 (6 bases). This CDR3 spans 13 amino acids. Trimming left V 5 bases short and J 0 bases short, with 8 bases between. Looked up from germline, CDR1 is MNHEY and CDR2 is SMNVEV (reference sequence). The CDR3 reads CASSVAASYEQYF. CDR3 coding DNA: TGTGCCAGCAGTGTAGCGGCCTCCTACGAGCAGTACTTC.

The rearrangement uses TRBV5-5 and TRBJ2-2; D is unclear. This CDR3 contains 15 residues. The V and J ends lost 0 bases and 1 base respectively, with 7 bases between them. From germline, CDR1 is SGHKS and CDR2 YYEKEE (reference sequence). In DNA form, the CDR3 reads TGTGCCAGCAGCTTGGCCCCTCTGAACACCGGGGAGCTGTTTTTT. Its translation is CASSLAPLNTGELFF.

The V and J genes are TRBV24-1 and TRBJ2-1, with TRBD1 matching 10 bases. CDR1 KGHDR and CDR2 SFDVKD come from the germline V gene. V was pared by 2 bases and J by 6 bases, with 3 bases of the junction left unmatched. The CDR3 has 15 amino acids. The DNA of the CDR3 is TGTGCCACCAGTGATTCCGGGACAGGGGTCAATGAGCAGTTCTTC. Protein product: CATSDSGTGVNEQFF.

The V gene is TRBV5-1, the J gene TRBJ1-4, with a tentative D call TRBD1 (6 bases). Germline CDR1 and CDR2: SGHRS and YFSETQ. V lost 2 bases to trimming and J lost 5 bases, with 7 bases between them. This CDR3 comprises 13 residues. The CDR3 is CASSFTGNEKLFF. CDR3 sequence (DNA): TGCGCCAGCAGCTTTACAGGGAATGAAAAACTGTTTTTT.

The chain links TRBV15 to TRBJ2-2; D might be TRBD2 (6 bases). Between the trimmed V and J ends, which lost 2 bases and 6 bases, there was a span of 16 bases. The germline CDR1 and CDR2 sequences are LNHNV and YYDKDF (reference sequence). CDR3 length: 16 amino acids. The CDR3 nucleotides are TGTGCCACCAGCAGATCGAGGAGGGCAGGGCCCGGGGAGCTGTTTTTT. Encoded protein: CATSRSRRAGPGELFF.

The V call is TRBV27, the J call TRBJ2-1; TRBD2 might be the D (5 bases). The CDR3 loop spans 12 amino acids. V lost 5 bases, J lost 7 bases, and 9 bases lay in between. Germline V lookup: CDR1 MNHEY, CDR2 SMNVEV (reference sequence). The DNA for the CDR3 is TGTGCCAGCAGTCCCGGGAAAAATGAGCAGTTCTTC. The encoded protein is CASSPGKNEQFF.

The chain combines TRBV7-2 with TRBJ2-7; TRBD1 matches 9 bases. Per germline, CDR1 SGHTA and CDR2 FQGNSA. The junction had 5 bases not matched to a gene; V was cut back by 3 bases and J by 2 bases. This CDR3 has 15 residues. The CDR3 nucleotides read TGTGCCAGCAGCTTTCAACAGGGGGCCGCCTACGAGCAGTACTTC. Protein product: CASSFQQGAAYEQYF.

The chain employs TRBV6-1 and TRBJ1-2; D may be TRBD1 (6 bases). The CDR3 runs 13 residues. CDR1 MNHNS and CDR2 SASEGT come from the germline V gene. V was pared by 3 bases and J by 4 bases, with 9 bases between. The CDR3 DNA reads TGTGCCAGCAGTGATCAGGGGCCCTATGGCTACACCTTC. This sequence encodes CASSDQGPYGYTF.

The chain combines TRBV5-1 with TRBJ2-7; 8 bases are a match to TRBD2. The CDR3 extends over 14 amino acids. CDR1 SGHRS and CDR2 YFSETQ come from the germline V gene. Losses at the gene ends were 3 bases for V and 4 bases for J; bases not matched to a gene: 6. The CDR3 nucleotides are TGCGCCAGCAGCTCCCGGGAGGGCGGGTACGAGCAGTACTTC. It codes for CASSSREGGYEQYF.